The 18 T cell receptor beta chains below all came from one sample that was sequenced in a study of regulatory T cells (dated by TCRdb to between 2017 and 2018). The library relied on the immunoSEQ multiplex PCR assay. For the multiplex PCR, 52 forward TRBV primers and 13 reverse TRBJ primers were used, and amplification bias was corrected with both assay-based and computational methods. The table was pulled from immuneACCESS by TCRdb, which kept in-frame rearrangements only. Such tables lose some clones; where checked, under half of the loss comes from unresolved V genes, and the rest has no known cause. The sample table records some 21,000 clones; 80% to 95% of these occur just once. In total, the top ten clones hold around 3.4% of the sample. Specimen: CD8+ T cells sorted from blood. The origin of the receptors is a child younger than 10 with CD3G deficiency.

This clone was counted between two and nine times. This chain uses TRBV27 with TRBJ1-2, with D unclear. Germline values: CDR1 MNHEY, CDR2 SMNVEV (reference sequence). The CDR3 runs 13 residues. Trimming cost V 5 bases and J 2 bases, with 9 bases left between them. The CDR3 DNA sequence: TGTGCCAGCAGTCCTAGAGGAAACTATGGCTACACCTTC. Residues: CASSPRGNYGYTF.

The V call is TRBV7-9, the J call TRBJ2-1; unclear D gene. Trimming shortened V by 5 bases and J by 0 bases, and 11 bases separated the two germline ends. Germline V gene sequence: CDR1 SEHNR, CDR2 FQNEAQ (reference sequence). CDR3 length equals 15 residues. CDR3 amino acids: CASSLVDNSYNEQFF. CDR3 coding DNA: TGTGCCAGCAGCCTGGTAGACAACTCCTACAATGAGCAGTTCTTC.

This chain connects TRBV6-1 to TRBJ1-1; unclear D gene. CDR3 size: 14 residues. V was cut by 7 bases and J by 0 bases, with 12 bases left in between. Germline V gene sequence: CDR1 MNHNS, CDR2 SASEGT. In nucleotides, the CDR3 is TGTGCCAGCAACGAGCTTGGCGTGAACACTGAAGCTTTCTTT. Translation: CASNELGVNTEAFF.

This clone was detected only once. The chain links TRBV13 to TRBJ2-7; D is possibly TRBD1 (5 bases). The germline CDR1 and CDR2 sequences are PRHDT and FYEKMQ (reference sequence). This CDR3 comprises 12 residues. V was pared by 2 bases and J by 7 bases, with 9 bases between. The CDR3 loop reads CASSLQGKEQYF. CDR3 DNA: TGTGCCAGCAGCTTACAGGGAAAGGAGCAGTACTTC. Drawing the rest from reference TRBV13 and TRBJ2-7, the complete variable domain is AAGVIQSPRHLIKEKRETATLKCYPIPRHDTVYWYQQGPGQDPQFLISFYEKMQSDKGSIPDRFSAQQFSDYHSELNMSSLELGDSALYFCASSLQGKEQYFGPGTRLTVT.

This clone was detected once. The J gene is TRBJ2-7, the V gene TRBV7-9; maybe TRBD2 (7 bases). Germline values: CDR1 SEHNR, CDR2 FQNEAQ (reference sequence). The CDR3 has 15 residues. The V gene lost 5 bases and the J gene lost 5 bases, with 19 bases spanning the gap. This chain's CDR3 is CASSPEGRGSDEQYF. The DNA of the CDR3 is TGTGCCAGCAGCCCTGAGGGGAGGGGGAGCGACGAGCAGTACTTC.

The chain carries TRBV6-1 and TRBJ1-3, with D hard to call. Deletions cut 8 bases from V and 0 bases from J, with 14 bases between. Per germline, CDR1 MNHNS and CDR2 SASEGT. The CDR3 sequence is 15 residues long. The CDR3 DNA reads as TGTGCCAGCCGCCGGTCTCCGAGCTCTGGAAACACCATATATTTT. Encoded protein: CASRRSPSSGNTIYF.

The J gene is TRBJ2-7, the V gene TRBV5-1; 13 bases map to TRBD2. The ends lost 4 bases at V and 3 bases at J; junction bases unmatched: 4. This CDR3 is 15 amino acids long. Germline lookup yields CDR1 SGHRS and CDR2 YFSETQ. This CDR3 reads CASSTGLAGIYEQYF. Here the CDR3 DNA reads TGCGCCAGCAGCACGGGACTAGCGGGGATCTACGAGCAGTACTTC.

The rearrangement links TRBV27 to TRBJ2-1, with D hard to call. Germline V gene data show CDR1 as MNHEY and CDR2 as SMNVEV (reference sequence). This CDR3 is 13 amino acids long. The germline V and J ends were trimmed by 2 bases and 0 bases, with 2 bases remaining between them. Here the CDR3 DNA reads TGTGCCAGCAGTTTAAGCTCCTACAATGAGCAGTTCTTC. It yields the protein CASSLSSYNEQFF.

The chain is built from TRBV7-9 and TRBJ2-7; D gene uncertain. Germline V lookup: CDR1 SEHNR, CDR2 FQNEAQ (reference sequence). This CDR3 has 12 amino acids. V lost 1 base, J lost 8 bases, and 9 bases lay in between. The CDR3 loop is CASSLGFGQQYF. CDR3 sequence (DNA): TGTGCCAGCAGCTTAGGGTTCGGCCAGCAGTACTTC.

CDR3 in DNA: TGTGCCAGCAGAAAACAGGGGCGGCCTGAAGCTTTCTTT. Protein sequence: CASRKQGRPEAFF. This chain joins TRBV6-1 and TRBJ1-1, with 7 bases matching TRBD1. V trimming: 6 bases; J trimming: 6 bases; junction bases outside the gene matches: 7. The CDR3 sequence is 13 residues long. The germline V gene encodes CDR1 MNHNS and CDR2 SASEGT.

This chain connects TRBV28 to TRBJ2-7; no clear D gene. This CDR3 region has 13 residues. V gave up 7 bases and J gave up 4 bases, with 14 bases separating them. CDR1 and CDR2 from the germline V gene are MDHEN and SYDVKM. The CDR3 DNA is TGTGCCAGCACTGCTCGGGCAGCATACGAGCAGTACTTC. As protein: CASTARAAYEQYF.

J is TRBJ2-2 and V is TRBV6-1; unclear D gene. Deletions cut 5 bases from V and 5 bases from J, with 6 bases between. CDR3 length: 12 residues. The germline V gene has CDR1 MNHNS and CDR2 SASEGT. CDR3 sequence: CASSTQTGELFF. CDR3 DNA sequence: TGTGCCAGCAGTACCCAGACCGGGGAGCTGTTTTTT.

The gene calls are TRBV5-1 and TRBJ1-1; 10 nucleotides agree with TRBD1. Germline values: CDR1 SGHRS, CDR2 YFSETQ. The CDR3 is 13 amino acids. Trimming removed 4 bases from V and 6 bases from J; junction bases left unmatched: 3. CDR3 nucleotides: TGCGCCAGCAGCGCCGGACAGGGGGCTGAAGCTTTCTTT. Translated, it gives CASSAGQGAEAFF.

The V gene is TRBV2, the J gene TRBJ2-5; the D gene is possibly TRBD1 (6 bases). The V and J ends lost 8 bases and 5 bases respectively, with 24 bases between them. Germline values: CDR1 SNHLY, CDR2 FYNNEI. The CDR3 has 16 amino acids. The CDR3 nucleotides are TGTGCCAGCCGCCGGGGCTTCAGGGGAGATCCGGAGACCCAGTACTTC. It translates to CASRRGFRGDPETQYF.

This sequence joins TRBV28 and TRBJ2-4, with TRBD1 matching over 11 bases. In germline, CDR1 is MDHEN, CDR2 SYDVKM. The CDR3 runs 19 residues. Losses at the gene ends were 2 bases for V and 8 bases for J; bases not matched to a gene: 17. The CDR3, as DNA: TGTGCCAGCAGTTTACCCTCTTCGGACAGGGGGCGGCAGGGTGACATTCAGTACTTC. Protein sequence: CASSLPSSDRGRQGDIQYF.

With respect to this clone: This sample also contains other DNA sequences that code for the same CDR3. The V call is TRBV11-2, the J call TRBJ1-1, with D unclear. Trimming left V 1 base short and J 0 bases short, with 3 bases between. Germline CDR1 SGHAT, CDR2 FQNNGV. This CDR3 is built from 13 residues. The CDR3 DNA is TGTGCCAGCAGCTTAGGGCTGAACACTGAAGCTTTCTTT. Protein sequence: CASSLGLNTEAFF.

J is TRBJ1-1 and V is TRBV28; 7 bases match TRBD1. Germline V lookup: CDR1 MDHEN, CDR2 SYDVKM. Trimming at V came to 2 bases and at J to 1 base, leaving 1 base not matched to a gene. The CDR3 contains 14 residues. CDR3 region: CASSLAGGNTEAFF. The CDR3 DNA is TGTGCCAGCAGTTTAGCAGGGGGGAACACTGAAGCTTTCTTT.

The rearrangement joins TRBV28 to TRBJ2-5; D gene ambiguous. The CDR3 spans 12 residues. Trimming cost V 5 bases and J 4 bases, with 8 bases left between them. Germline V gene sequence: CDR1 MDHEN, CDR2 SYDVKM. The CDR3 nucleotides read TGTGCCAGCAGTGGGGTTTTAGAGACCCAGTACTTC. It yields the protein CASSGVLETQYF.